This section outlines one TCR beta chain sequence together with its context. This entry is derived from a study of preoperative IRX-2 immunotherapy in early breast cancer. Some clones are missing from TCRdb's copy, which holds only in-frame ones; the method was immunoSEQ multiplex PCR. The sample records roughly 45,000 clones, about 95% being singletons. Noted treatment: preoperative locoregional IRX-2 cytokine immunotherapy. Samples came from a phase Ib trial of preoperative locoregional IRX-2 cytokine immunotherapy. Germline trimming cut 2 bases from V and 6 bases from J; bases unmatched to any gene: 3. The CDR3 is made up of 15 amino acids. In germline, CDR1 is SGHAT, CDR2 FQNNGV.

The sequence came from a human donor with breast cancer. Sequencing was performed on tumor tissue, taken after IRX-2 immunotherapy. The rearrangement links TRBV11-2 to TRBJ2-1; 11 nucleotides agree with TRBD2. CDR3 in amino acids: CASSLISGRANEQFF. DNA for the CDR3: TGTGCCAGCAGCTTAATTAGCGGGAGGGCCAATGAGCAGTTCTTC.